This passage covers 22 T cell receptor beta chains from one sample sequenced in a study of memory CD4+ T cells and cytomegalovirus serostatus. Assay: immunoSEQ multiplex PCR; the TCRdb copy retains only in-frame clones and omits some. This table holds about 56,000 clones, around three quarters found once. Single viable CD3+CD4+CD8-CD45RO+ cells were sorted as the memory CD4+ T cells. The sequenced sample was memory CD4+ T cells from blood. Receptor source: an adult in good health and CMV-seropositive.

The chain links TRBV7-2 to TRBJ2-2; 8 bases map to TRBD2. V was pared by 5 bases and J by 4 bases, with 9 bases of the junction left unmatched. This CDR3 is built from 16 residues. CDR1 SGHTA and CDR2 FQGNSA come from the germline V gene. CDR3 in amino acids: CASSPRAGASTGELFF. The CDR3 coding sequence is TGTGCCAGCAGCCCCCGAGCGGGAGCAAGCACCGGGGAGCTGTTTTTT.

This chain connects TRBV11-3 to TRBJ1-1, with 7 bases aligning to TRBD1. J gave up 0 bases and V 5 bases, and 3 bases lay outside the gene matches. This CDR3 is 14 amino acids long. Germline-derived CDR1 and CDR2 are SGHNT and YENEEA. CDR3 sequence: CASSTDRLNTEAFF. The CDR3 region has the DNA TGTGCCAGCAGCACGGACAGGCTGAACACTGAAGCTTTCTTT.

The genes are TRBV2 and TRBJ2-3, with 8 nucleotides matching TRBD2. Germline lookup yields CDR1 SNHLY and CDR2 FYNNEI. Trimming at V came to 2 bases and at J to 2 bases, leaving 6 bases not matched to a gene. The CDR3 is made up of 16 amino acids. The CDR3 region is CASSERAGVPTDTQYF. The DNA of the CDR3 is TGTGCCAGCAGTGAAAGAGCGGGGGTACCCACAGATACGCAGTATTTT.

The rearrangement joins TRBV5-1 to TRBJ2-3; the match to TRBD1 covers 8 bases. Unmatched junction bases numbered 13, after V lost 4 bases and J lost 0 bases. The CDR3 is made up of 18 amino acids. Germline-derived CDR1 and CDR2 are SGHRS and YFSETQ. The CDR3 spells CASSGAGGARASTDTQYF. CDR3 nucleotides: TGCGCCAGCAGCGGGGCAGGGGGCGCCAGGGCTAGCACAGATACGCAGTATTTT.

V gene TRBV28 combines with J gene TRBJ2-7, with D uncertain. The length of the CDR3 is 12 residues. Between the trimmed V and J ends, which lost 1 base and 8 bases, there was a span of 9 bases. Germline lookup yields CDR1 MDHEN and CDR2 SYDVKM. CDR3 sequence reads: CASSLLGLQQYF. For the CDR3, the DNA is TGTGCCAGCAGTTTATTGGGTTTGCAGCAGTACTTC.

The chain couples TRBV9 to TRBJ1-2, with D unclear. From germline, CDR1 is SGDLS and CDR2 YYNGEE. V was shortened by 2 bases and J by 2 bases, with 10 bases between the two germline ends. This CDR3 is built from 14 residues. The CDR3 DNA sequence: TGTGCCAGCAGCGTGGGTTTCGAAAACTATGGCTACACCTTC. This sequence encodes CASSVGFENYGYTF.

This chain connects TRBV28 to TRBJ2-1; D might be TRBD1 (5 bases). CDR1 and CDR2 (germline): MDHEN, SYDVKM. The CDR3 sequence is 12 residues long. The V end was cut by 8 bases, the J end by 7 bases, with 12 bases between. CDR3 residues: CASRLKGNEQFF. CDR3 DNA sequence: TGTGCCAGCCGGTTGAAGGGGAATGAGCAGTTCTTC. Combining the CDR3 with reference TRBV28 and TRBJ2-1 gives the whole variable domain DVKVTQSSRYLVKRTGEKVFLECVQDMDHENMFWYRQDPGLGLRLIYFSYDVKMKEKGDIPEGYSVSREKKERFSLILESASTNQTSMYLCASRLKGNEQFFGPGTRLTVL.

This clone is judged medium-sized. The genes are TRBV30 and TRBJ1-3, with unresolved D. This CDR3 is 11 amino acids long. The V and J ends lost 1 base and 4 bases respectively, with 2 bases between them. Per germline, CDR1 GTSNPN and CDR2 SVGIG (reference sequence). The DNA of the CDR3 is TGTGCCTGGAGTGGGGGAAACACCATATATTTT. It is translated as CAWSGGNTIYF.

The rearrangement links TRBV19 to TRBJ1-1, with D perhaps matching TRBD1 (5 bases). The CDR3 consists of 16 residues. Trimming cost V 7 bases and J 7 bases, with 25 bases left between them. The germline V gene encodes CDR1 LNHDA and CDR2 SQIVND (reference sequence). The CDR3 DNA is TGTGCCAGTACTCATTCGGGGCCAAAAAGGAGGGATGAAGCTTTCTTT. It translates to CASTHSGPKRRDEAFF.

The chain couples TRBV18 to TRBJ2-3; 9 bases fit TRBD2. The CDR3 length is 16 residues. Looked up from germline, CDR1 is KGHSH and CDR2 is LQKENI. V trimming: 3 bases; J trimming: 2 bases; junction bases outside the gene matches: 6. The CDR3 DNA is TGTGCCAGCTCACCCGACGGGACTAGCAACACAGATACGCAGTATTTT. Protein: CASSPDGTSNTDTQYF.

V and J are TRBV9 and TRBJ1-4, with 9 bases that match TRBD1. With V trimmed by 0 bases and J by 7 bases, 4 bases remained unmatched. CDR1 is SGDLS, CDR2 YYNGEE, per germline. The length of the CDR3 is 15 residues. CDR3 region: CASSVGGQGGEKLFF. The CDR3, as DNA: TGTGCCAGCAGCGTAGGGGGACAGGGTGGTGAAAAACTGTTTTTT.

This chain joins TRBV7-6 and TRBJ1-1; tentatively, D is TRBD1 (5 bases). The V and J ends lost 5 bases and 0 bases respectively, with 7 bases between them. From germline, CDR1 is SGHVS and CDR2 FNYEAQ. The CDR3 is made up of 13 amino acids. CDR3 nucleotides: TGTGCCAGCAGCCCAGGGTTGAACACTGAAGCTTTCTTT. Protein sequence: CASSPGLNTEAFF.

The rearrangement joins TRBV7-3 to TRBJ2-7, with D perhaps matching TRBD2 (6 bases). V dropped 5 bases and J dropped 6 bases, with 14 bases sitting between them. The CDR3 loop spans 13 amino acids. The V gene's germline CDR1 is SGHTA and CDR2 FQGTGA. CDR3 loop: CASSLITGGEQYF. CDR3 bases: TGTGCCAGCAGCCTTATTACCGGGGGCGAGCAGTACTTC.

The rearrangement joins TRBV7-9 to TRBJ1-3, with a possible D match to TRBD1 (5 bases). The ends were cut back, 5 bases at V and 3 bases at J, with 20 bases in the middle. Per the germline V gene, CDR1 is SEHNR and CDR2 is FQNEAQ (reference sequence). The CDR3 contains 17 residues. The chain's CDR3 is CASSPAFGGGSGNTIYF. The CDR3 coding sequence is TGTGCCAGCAGCCCCGCGTTCGGGGGAGGCAGTGGAAACACCATATATTTT.

V gene TRBV11-3 combines with J gene TRBJ1-4; 10 bases align to TRBD1. Germline V gene data show CDR1 as SGHNT and CDR2 as YENEEA. V lost 5 bases to trimming and J lost 8 bases; unmatched junction nucleotides: 8. This CDR3 has 15 residues. CDR3 DNA sequence: TGTGCCAGCAGCCCCGGGACAGGGGAAATGGAAAAACTGTTTTTT. It translates to CASSPGTGEMEKLFF.

The chain couples TRBV13 to TRBJ1-3, with D unresolved. The V and J ends lost 5 bases and 4 bases respectively, with 24 bases between them. Germline-derived CDR1 and CDR2 are PRHDT and FYEKMQ (reference sequence). The CDR3 sequence is 18 residues long. CDR3 DNA sequence: TGTGCCAGCAGCCCCCCCCAACACAGAGGCTGGTGGGGAAACACCATATATTTT. Its protein product is CASSPPQHRGWWGNTIYF.

J is TRBJ2-4 and V is TRBV6-5; TRBD1 might be the D (6 bases). The CDR3 loop spans 16 amino acids. From germline, CDR1 is MNHEY and CDR2 SVGAGI. V lost 2 bases and J 1 base, leaving 12 bases between the germline ends. This CDR3 reads CASSYGAGAAKNIQYF. CDR3 in DNA: TGTGCCAGCAGTTACGGAGCAGGGGCGGCCAAAAACATTCAGTACTTC.

This clone came up once. The chain combines TRBV25-1 with TRBJ1-2; D uncertain. The V end was cut by 6 bases, the J end by 3 bases, with 11 bases between. This CDR3 comprises 13 residues. The germline V gene has CDR1 MGHDK and CDR2 SYGVNS. In nucleotides, the CDR3 is TGTGCCAGCAGCGAAGAGTGGGACTATGGCTACACCTTC. It specifies CASSEEWDYGYTF.

A few counts support this clone. This sequence joins TRBV4-1 and TRBJ1-1, with 7 bases lining up with TRBD1. Germline V gene sequence: CDR1 MGHRA, CDR2 YSYEKL. V was clipped by 0 bases and J by 5 bases; unmatched bases: 6. This CDR3 region has 15 residues. The CDR3 loop is CASSQEGRGETEAFF. For the CDR3, the DNA is TGCGCCAGCAGCCAAGAAGGCAGGGGGGAGACTGAAGCTTTCTTT.

V and J are TRBV7-9 and TRBJ2-5, with unresolved D. V shed 4 bases and J shed 0 bases, with 12 bases lying between them. The CDR3 is 15 amino acids. Germline-derived CDR1 and CDR2 are SEHNR and FQNEAQ (reference sequence). In DNA form, the CDR3 reads TGTGCCAGCAGCTCCCACGGACGGGACCAAGAGACCCAGTACTTC. Its translation: CASSSHGRDQETQYF.

The chain is built from TRBV2 and TRBJ2-1; D ambiguous. This CDR3 is 12 amino acids long. The V end lost 6 bases, the J end lost 3 bases, and 6 bases lay between the germline ends. Germline CDR1 and CDR2: SNHLY and FYNNEI. CDR3 protein: CASRWDYNEQFF. The DNA for the CDR3 is TGTGCCAGCAGATGGGACTACAATGAGCAGTTCTTC.

V usage is TRBV6-1 and J usage is TRBJ1-4; no firm D call. CDR1 MNHNS and CDR2 SASEGT come from the germline V gene. Deletions cut 6 bases from V and 8 bases from J, with 13 bases between. CDR3 length equals 13 residues. The CDR3 region is CASSESGREKLFF. CDR3 DNA: TGTGCCAGCAGCGAGAGCGGTCGGGAAAAACTGTTTTTT.